This is a list of T cell receptor beta chains from one sample in a study of blood T cells in healthy people across ages. Each CDR3 protein is one row after TCRdb ran MiXCR on the 5' RACE reads. The data hold some 1.8 million distinct CDR3 sequences, with around 40% observed a single time. Material for sequencing was blood. The receptors shown here come from a human donor in good health. Both conserved end residues are part of each CDR3. The D gene is left open where the match is weak. Clone sizes are given selectively: once, few, many, or a class where the clone is expanded.

length,D,size,V,J,CDR3,DNA
16,NA,few,TRBV12-5,TRBJ2-5,CASGPPIPGGRETQYF,TGTGCTAGTGGTCCTCCCATTCCCGGAGGGAGAGAGACCCAGTACTTC
16,NA,NA,TRBV7-9,TRBJ2-5,CASSLPPYRNQETQYF,TGTGCCAGCAGCTTACCCCCGTACAGGAACCAAGAGACCCAGTACTTC
13,NA,few,TRBV2,TRBJ2-3,CASRGTGLDTQYF,TGTGCCAGCAGGGGGACGGGGTTGGATACGCAGTATTTT
16,TRBD2,NA,TRBV6-2/TRBV6-3,TRBJ2-1,CASSRRPAGGRNEQFF,TGTGCCAGCAGTAGGCGCCCAGCGGGGGGCCGTAATGAGCAGTTCTTC
14,NA,once,TRBV10-3,TRBJ2-7,CAISEGALSYEQYF,TGTGCCATCAGTGAAGGGGCACTCTCCTACGAGCAGTACTTC
13,NA,NA,TRBV29-1,TRBJ2-3,CSVIIAGADTQYF,TGCAGCGTTATAATAGCAGGGGCAGATACGCAGTATTTT
17,TRBD2,NA,TRBV29-1,TRBJ2-3,CSVGGASGDFSTDTQYF,TGCAGCGTTGGGGGAGCTAGCGGGGACTTTAGCACAGATACGCAGTATTTT
15,TRBD2,NA,TRBV27,TRBJ2-2,CASSWTSVRAGELFF,TGTGCCAGCAGTTGGACTAGCGTTCGGGCCGGGGAGCTGTTTTTT
15,NA,NA,TRBV9,TRBJ2-7,CASSVAQGITYEQYF,TGTGCCAGCAGCGTAGCCCAGGGGATTACCTACGAGCAGTACTTC
17,NA,NA,TRBV6-1,TRBJ1-5,CASSDFFWPAGNQPQHF,TGTGCCAGCAGTGATTTTTTCTGGCCAGCTGGCAATCAGCCCCAGCATTTT
14,NA,NA,TRBV29-1,TRBJ2-3,CSVELGGLGDTQYF,TGCAGCGTTGAGTTAGGAGGGCTGGGAGATACGCAGTATTTT
12,NA,NA,TRBV29-1,TRBJ1-1,CSVVRVNTEAFF,TGCAGCGTTGTAAGGGTGAACACTGAAGCTTTCTTT
12,NA,few,TRBV30,TRBJ1-1,CASSHPVGEAFF,TGTGCCTCCAGCCACCCGGTGGGTGAAGCTTTCTTT
12,NA,few,TRBV11-1,TRBJ2-7,CASSFAGTEQYF,TGTGCCAGCAGCTTCGCAGGGACCGAGCAGTACTTC
16,NA,once,TRBV7-3,TRBJ2-1,CASSPTGTGVGNEQFF,TGTGCCAGCAGCCCCACCGGGACCGGTGTGGGCAATGAGCAGTTCTTC
9,NA,NA,TRBV2,TRBJ1-6,CATDSPLHF,TGTGCCACCGATTCACCCCTCCACTTT
14,NA,NA,TRBV9,TRBJ2-7,CASSPSVAGREQYF,TGTGCCAGCAGTCCGTCCGTGGCAGGGAGGGAGCAGTACTTC
16,TRBD2,few,TRBV15,TRBJ2-3,CATSRDRGSGGDTQYF,TGTGCCACCAGCAGAGATCGGGGGAGCGGGGGAGATACGCAGTATTTT
15,NA,few,TRBV7-2,TRBJ2-2,CASSLGSGNTGELFF,TGTGCCAGCAGCTTGGGTAGCGGGAACACCGGGGAGCTGTTTTTT
15,NA,NA,TRBV7-9,TRBJ1-1,CASGYGGSQNTEAFF,TGTGCCAGCGGGTACGGGGGGAGCCAGAACACTGAAGCTTTCTTT
13,NA,NA,TRBV20-1,TRBJ1-1,CSARRDKNTEAFF,TGCAGTGCTAGACGCGACAAAAACACTGAAGCTTTCTTT
12,NA,NA,TRBV6-2/TRBV6-3,TRBJ2-7,CASNLYSGQQYF,TGTGCCAGCAACCTATATTCAGGGCAGCAGTACTTC